This T cell receptor beta chain was documented in a study of identifying expanded T cells in peripheral blood. With regard to this clone: Its specificity is not known.

Generated by immunoSEQ multiplex PCR, the TCRdb table keeps only in-frame clones and is missing some. This table has 100,000 to 150,000 clones, 70% to 90% appearing once. The CDR3 runs 13 residues. Trimming pared 6 bases from V and 4 bases from J, leaving 12 bases between. From germline, CDR1 is WNHNN and CDR2 SYGVQD (reference sequence). General observations from the study: Across healthy donors, higher total template counts meant significantly greater approximately 2-week count variance. About 1.2 clones differed between technical replicates, versus about 15 and 19 over time.

The rearrangement joins TRBV10-1 to TRBJ1-2, with a possible D match to TRBD1 (5 bases). Sequenced sample: blood. This TCR derives from a person aged 18 to 69 in good health. CDR3 amino acids: CASSRQRSYGYTF. CDR3 bases: TGCGCCAGCAGCCGACAGCGCTCCTATGGCTACACCTTC.